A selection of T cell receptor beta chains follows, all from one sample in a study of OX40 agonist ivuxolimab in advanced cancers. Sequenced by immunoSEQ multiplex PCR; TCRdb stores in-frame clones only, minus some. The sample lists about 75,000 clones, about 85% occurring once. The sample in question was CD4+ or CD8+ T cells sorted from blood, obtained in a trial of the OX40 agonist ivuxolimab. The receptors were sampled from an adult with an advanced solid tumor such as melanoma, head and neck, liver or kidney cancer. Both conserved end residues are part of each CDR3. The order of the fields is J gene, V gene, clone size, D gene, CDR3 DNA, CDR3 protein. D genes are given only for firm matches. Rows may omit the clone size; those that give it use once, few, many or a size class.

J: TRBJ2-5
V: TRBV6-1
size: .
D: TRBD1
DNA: TGTGCCAGCACCCAGGGGGCGAGGGGTAGAGAGACCCAGTACTTC
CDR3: CASTQGARGRETQYF

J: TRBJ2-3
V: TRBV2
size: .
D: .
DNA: TGTGCCAGCAGGGGACATCGAACTAGCACAGATACGCAGTATTTT
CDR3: CASRGHRTSTDTQYF

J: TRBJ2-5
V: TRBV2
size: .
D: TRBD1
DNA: TGTGCCAGCAGTGAAGCCGCAGGGGGCGCGGAGACCCAGTACTTC
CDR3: CASSEAAGGAETQYF

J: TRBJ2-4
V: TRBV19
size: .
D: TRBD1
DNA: TGTGCCACGACGGGACAGGCCGGAAACATTCAGTACTTC
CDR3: CATTGQAGNIQYF

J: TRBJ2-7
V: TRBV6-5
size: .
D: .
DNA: TGTGCCAGCAGGGGGACTCCTAGCTCCTACGAGCAGTACTTC
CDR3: CASRGTPSSYEQYF

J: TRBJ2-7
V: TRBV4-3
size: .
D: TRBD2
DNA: TGCGCCAGCAGCCAACAGACTAGCGGGAACTCCTACGAGCAGTACTTC
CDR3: CASSQQTSGNSYEQYF

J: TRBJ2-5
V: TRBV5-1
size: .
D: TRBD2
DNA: TGCGCCAGCAGCTTGGCCGCTAGCGGGAGCTGGGAGACCCAGTACTTC
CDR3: CASSLAASGSWETQYF

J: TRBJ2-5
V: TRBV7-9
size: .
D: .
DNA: TGTGCCAGCAGCTTATTGGAGACCCAGTACTTC
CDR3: CASSLLETQYF

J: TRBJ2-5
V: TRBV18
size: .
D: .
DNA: TGTGCCAGCTCGCCGTACCAAGAGACCCAGTACTTC
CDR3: CASSPYQETQYF

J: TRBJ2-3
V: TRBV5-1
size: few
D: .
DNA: TGCGCCAGCGGAGGGGGACCAGATACGCAGTATTTT
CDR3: CASGGGPDTQYF

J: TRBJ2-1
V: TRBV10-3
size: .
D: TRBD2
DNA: TGTGCCATCAGGATAACTGAGCGGGAGGGAGCATACAATGAGCAGTTCTTC
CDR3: CAIRITEREGAYNEQFF

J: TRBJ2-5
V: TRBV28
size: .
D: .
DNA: TGTGCCAGCAGTTTAGGTCAAGAGACCCAGTACTTC
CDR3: CASSLGQETQYF

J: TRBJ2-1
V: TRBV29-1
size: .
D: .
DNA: TGCAGCGTTGGGGGCTACTCCTACAATGAGCAGTTCTTC
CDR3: CSVGGYSYNEQFF

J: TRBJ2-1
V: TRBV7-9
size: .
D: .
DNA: TGTGCCAGCAGAGATAACAATGAGCAGTTCTTC
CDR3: CASRDNNEQFF

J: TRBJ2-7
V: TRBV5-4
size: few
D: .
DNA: TGTGCCAGCAGCTTGGCTGGGGTCTCCTACGAGCAGTACTTC
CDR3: CASSLAGVSYEQYF

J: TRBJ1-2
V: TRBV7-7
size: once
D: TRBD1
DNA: TGTGCTAGCAGCTTAGGACTTCCGGTTCACAGGGGGCGAAACTATGGCTACACCTTC
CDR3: CASSLGLPVHRGRNYGYTF